The 26 T cell receptor beta chains below come from one sample, sequenced in a study of blood T cell repertoires in COVID-19. The repertoire was sequenced with immunoSEQ multiplex PCR; TCRdb's copy has only in-frame clones and lacks some. Among some 270,000 clones, about nine tenths were seen once, and the ten largest hold around 1.9%. Material: PBMCs or T cells enriched from blood (not recorded which). All receptors derive from a woman aged 60-75 years who had recovered from COVID-19.

This rearrangement joins TRBV7-9 to TRBJ2-7; TRBD2 agrees at 10 bases. Germline V lookup: CDR1 SEHNR, CDR2 FQNEAQ (reference sequence). V lost 8 bases to trimming and J lost 3 bases; unmatched junction nucleotides: 13. The CDR3 contains 16 residues. CDR3 amino acids: CASRPPQREGGYEQYF. In nucleotides, the CDR3 is TGTGCCAGCCGTCCCCCTCAGCGGGAGGGCGGCTACGAGCAGTACTTC.

The chain employs TRBV9 and TRBJ1-1; D might be TRBD1 (5 bases). V was shortened by 2 bases and J by 4 bases, with 15 bases between the two germline ends. The CDR3 runs to 15 residues. Germline assignment: CDR1 SGDLS and CDR2 YYNGEE. Here the CDR3 DNA reads TGTGCCAGCAGCGTGGGGCAGGTATGGGTCACTGAAGCTTTCTTT. Protein sequence: CASSVGQVWVTEAFF.

The genes are TRBV4-1 and TRBJ1-1, with 7 positions matching TRBD1. Trimming took 2 bases from V and 11 from J; bases not matched to a gene: 8. This CDR3 is built from 13 residues. Germline assignment: CDR1 MGHRA and CDR2 YSYEKL. The CDR3 spells CASSQNRGGGAFF. The CDR3 region has the DNA TGCGCCAGCAGCCAAAACAGGGGTGGGGGGGCTTTCTTT.

This clone appeared a few times. The chain employs TRBV5-1 and TRBJ2-7, with D hard to call. CDR1 and CDR2 (germline): SGHRS, YFSETQ. Trimming removed 0 bases from V and 1 base from J, with 11 bases in between. The CDR3 length is 15 residues. CDR3 amino acids: CASSLGAGESYEQYF. CDR3 sequence (DNA): TGCGCCAGCAGCTTGGGCGCAGGTGAATCCTACGAGCAGTACTTC.

V usage is TRBV6-5 and J usage is TRBJ1-1; no definite D call. This CDR3 spans 14 amino acids. V was clipped by 5 bases and J by 1 base, with 11 bases between them. Germline V gene sequence: CDR1 MNHEY, CDR2 SVGAGI. The CDR3 region is CASSRGRSNTEAFF. CDR3 in DNA: TGTGCCAGCAGTCGAGGAAGGTCGAACACTGAAGCTTTCTTT.

This CDR3 reads CATSRRQGEQETQYF. The CDR3 bases are TGTGCCACCAGCCGAAGACAGGGGGAACAAGAGACCCAGTACTTC. This rearrangement joins TRBV15 to TRBJ2-5; 9 nucleotides agree with TRBD1. The CDR3 has 15 residues. J was trimmed by 2 bases and V by 5 bases; bases with no gene match: 6. The V gene's germline CDR1 is LNHNV and CDR2 YYDKDF (reference sequence).

This chain links TRBV5-4 with TRBJ2-3; TRBD2 might be the D (5 bases). Trimming stripped 1 base from V and 0 bases from J, with 6 bases between. The CDR3 covers 14 residues. Per germline, CDR1 SGHNT and CDR2 YYREEE (reference sequence). The CDR3 sequence: CASSLSGSTDTQYF. The DNA of the CDR3 is TGTGCCAGCAGCTTGAGCGGAAGCACAGATACGCAGTATTTT.

In regard to this clone: The junction departs from the called germline gene at one end, perhaps through a read error. The genes are TRBV6-1 and TRBJ2-3, with TRBD1 as a possible D gene (6 bases). The length of the CDR3 is 14 residues. Germline V gene lookup returns CDR1 MNHNS and CDR2 SASEGT. CDR3 loop: CASSEGTFTDTQYF. CDR3 nucleotide sequence: TGTGCCAGCAGCGAAGGGACATTCACAGATACGCAGTATTTT.

V and J are TRBV28 and TRBJ1-2; 8 bases line up with TRBD1. Trimming cost V 5 bases and J 8 bases; bases outside gene matches: 7. Looked up from germline, CDR1 is MDHEN and CDR2 is SYDVKM. The CDR3 is 13 amino acids. For the CDR3, the DNA is TGTGCCAGCAGTCTTCCGGACAGGGCGGGCTACACCTTC. It codes for CASSLPDRAGYTF.

This rearrangement joins TRBV5-5 to TRBJ2-3; 9 nucleotides match TRBD2. The CDR3 length is 16 residues. Germline V lookup: CDR1 SGHKS, CDR2 YYEKEE (reference sequence). The ends lost 0 bases at V and 2 bases at J; junction bases unmatched: 4. CDR3 amino acids: CASSLVLGLATDTQYF. The CDR3, as DNA: TGTGCCAGCAGCTTGGTTTTGGGACTAGCCACAGATACGCAGTATTTT.

This clone has just a few counts. An end of the junction does not agree with germline; a read error may underlie this. This chain links TRBV11-1 with TRBJ2-7, with 9 positions matching TRBD1. The CDR3 sequence is 12 residues long. The V gene's germline CDR1 is SGHAT and CDR2 FQDESV (reference sequence). The CDR3 reads CASSRGDRDYIF. CDR3 nucleotide sequence: TGTGCCAGCAGCCGAGGGGACAGGGACTACATCTTC.

J is TRBJ2-3 and V is TRBV11-3; TRBD2 might be the D (6 bases). CDR1 and CDR2 (germline): SGHNT, YENEEA. CDR3 size: 15 residues. Trimming left V 3 bases short and J 5 bases short, with 15 bases between. The CDR3 sequence: CASSFSGPTGDTQYF. The CDR3 DNA is TGTGCCAGCAGCTTTAGCGGCCCAACCGGAGATACGCAGTATTTT. Together with reference TRBV11-3 and TRBJ2-3, the CDR3 gives the full variable domain: EAGVVQSPRYKIIEKKQPVAFWCNPISGHNTLYWYLQNLGQGPELLIRYENEEAVDDSQLPKDRFSAERLKGVDSTLKIQPAELGDSAVYLCASSFSGPTGDTQYFGPGTRLTVL.

The chain carries TRBV6-1 and TRBJ2-3; possible D gene TRBD2, 5 bases. Trimming pared 2 bases from V and 0 bases from J, leaving 15 bases between. Germline-derived CDR1 and CDR2 are MNHNS and SASEGT. The CDR3 sequence is 17 residues long. CDR3 in DNA: TGTGCCAGCAGTGAATACCCCACTAGACCTAGCACAGATACGCAGTATTTT. Translating it yields CASSEYPTRPSTDTQYF.

The rearrangement joins TRBV19 to TRBJ2-1; D not resolved. CDR3 length: 13 amino acids. The V end lost 5 bases, the J end lost 3 bases, and 8 bases lay between the germline ends. Germline-derived CDR1 and CDR2 are LNHDA and SQIVND (reference sequence). CDR3 residues: CASSPPHYNEQFF. In DNA form, the CDR3 reads TGTGCCAGTAGTCCCCCCCACTACAATGAGCAGTTCTTC.

V usage is TRBV7-8 and J usage is TRBJ2-1, with D uncertain. Looked up from germline, CDR1 is SGHVS and CDR2 is FQNEAQ. Trimming left V 5 bases short and J 7 bases short, with 18 bases between. The CDR3 extends over 15 amino acids. For the CDR3, the DNA is TGTGCCAGCAGCCAAGACGGCCGTAACGGGAATGAGCAGTTCTTC. Translation: CASSQDGRNGNEQFF.

The J gene is TRBJ1-2, the V gene TRBV7-9; 8 bases fit TRBD1. V was clipped by 2 bases and J by 7 bases; unmatched bases: 9. This CDR3 has 15 amino acids. CDR1 SEHNR and CDR2 FQNEAQ come from the germline V gene (reference sequence). DNA for the CDR3: TGTGCCAGCAGCTTAAACGACAGGGGCGTTGGTGGCTACACCTTC. Residues: CASSLNDRGVGGYTF.

V gene TRBV27 combines with J gene TRBJ2-7, with 8 bases that match TRBD1. J lost 4 bases, V lost 2 bases, and 4 bases had no gene match. The CDR3 loop spans 14 amino acids. Germline loops: CDR1 MNHEY, CDR2 SMNVEV (reference sequence). This CDR3 reads CASSLATGAYEQYF. CDR3 in DNA: TGTGCCAGCAGTTTAGCGACAGGGGCATACGAGCAGTACTTC.

J is TRBJ1-1 and V is TRBV6-5, with TRBD1 as a possible D gene (6 bases). The CDR3 consists of 15 residues. Per the germline V gene, CDR1 is MNHEY and CDR2 is SVGAGI. The V and J ends lost 6 bases and 1 base respectively, with 15 bases between them. CDR3 protein: CASSLQGSKNTEAFF. Here the CDR3 DNA reads TGTGCCAGCAGCCTACAGGGTTCCAAGAACACTGAAGCTTTCTTT.

CDR3 nucleotide sequence: TGTGCCAGCAGTTTATTGTGGCCGAATAATTCACCCCTCCACTTT. Its protein product is CASSLLWPNNSPLHF. The genes are TRBV28 and TRBJ1-6; no clear D gene. The CDR3 runs to 15 residues. Germline V gene data show CDR1 as MDHEN and CDR2 as SYDVKM. V lost 1 base to trimming and J lost 5 bases, with 9 bases between them.

The chain employs TRBV29-1 and TRBJ1-1, with D unclear. The CDR3 is 13 amino acids. Germline assignment: CDR1 SQVTM and CDR2 ANQGSEA. Trimming took off 6 bases at V and 5 bases at J, with 16 bases between the two ends. CDR3 loop: CSVVRRAGTEAFF. DNA of the CDR3: TGCAGCGTGGTGAGACGCGCGGGAACTGAAGCTTTCTTT.

The genes are TRBV4-1 and TRBJ1-4, with D unclear. The V gene lost 3 bases and the J gene lost 8 bases, with 10 bases spanning the gap. This CDR3 comprises 13 residues. CDR1 MGHRA and CDR2 YSYEKL come from the germline V gene. The CDR3 nucleotides read TGCGCCAGCAGCCAGGCGTTCGGGGAAAAACTGTTTTTT. This codes for CASSQAFGEKLFF.

The V call is TRBV27, the J call TRBJ1-4; 9 positions agree with TRBD1. The CDR3 has 14 amino acids. Germline V gives CDR1 MNHEY, CDR2 SMNVEV (reference sequence). V shed 6 bases, J shed 10 bases, and the junction held 9 bases outside the gene matches. The CDR3 is CASSRDRAGGKLFF. The CDR3 DNA reads TGTGCCAGCAGCCGGGACAGGGCGGGAGGAAAACTGTTTTTT.

This chain uses TRBV27 with TRBJ2-7, with D perhaps TRBD1 (5 bases). The CDR3 length is 15 residues. From germline, CDR1 is MNHEY and CDR2 SMNVEV (reference sequence). The V gene lost 3 bases and the J gene lost 4 bases, with 16 bases spanning the gap. CDR3 residues: CASSLKGRASYEQYF. In DNA form, the CDR3 reads TGTGCCAGCAGTTTGAAGGGCAGGGCGTCTTACGAGCAGTACTTC.

In DNA, the CDR3 is TGTGCCAGTAGTACAGGGCTTACCTCCTACAATGAGCAGTTCTTC. It codes for CASSTGLTSYNEQFF. The chain recombines TRBV19 with TRBJ2-1; TRBD1 might be the D (5 bases). The CDR3 spans 15 residues. Germline V gives CDR1 LNHDA, CDR2 SQIVND (reference sequence). The V end lost 4 bases, the J end lost 0 bases, and 10 bases lay between the germline ends.

The chain is built from TRBV28 and TRBJ2-7; 13 nucleotides match TRBD2. V lost 5 bases and J lost 2; bases outside the gene matches: 0. The length of the CDR3 is 14 residues. From germline, CDR1 is MDHEN and CDR2 SYDVKM. CDR3 sequence reads: CASSGLAGAYEQYF. As DNA, the CDR3 is TGTGCCAGCAGTGGACTAGCGGGGGCCTACGAGCAGTACTTC.

V usage is TRBV5-1 and J usage is TRBJ1-5, with D unclear. There are 15 residues in the CDR3. Germline lookup yields CDR1 SGHRS and CDR2 YFSETQ. V was cut by 0 bases and J by 0 bases, with 7 bases left in between. The CDR3 region is CASSLGLYSNQPQHF. As DNA, the CDR3 is TGCGCCAGCAGCTTGGGTTTGTATAGCAATCAGCCCCAGCATTTT. Together with reference TRBV5-1 and TRBJ1-5, the CDR3 gives the full variable domain: KAGVTQTPRYLIKTRGQQVTLSCSPISGHRSVSWYQQTPGQGLQFLFEYFSETQRNKGNFPGRFSGRQFSNSRSEMNVSTLELGDSALYLCASSLGLYSNQPQHFGDGTRLSIL.